This record concerns one TCR beta chain sequence. The sample belongs to a study of blood T cells in healthy people across ages. Alongside a J-beta primer mix, a sample-barcoded 5' primer served in a second PCR lasting about 6 to 12 cycles. TCRdb called the 5' RACE reads again in MiXCR, with one record for every CDR3 protein. The repertoire consists of 750,000 to 950,000 distinct CDR3 sequences, with around a quarter occurring once and the leading ten covering less than 3.5%. CDR3 size: 13 residues. CDR1 is MDHEN, CDR2 SYDVKM, per germline. Trimming stripped 6 bases from V and 0 bases from J, with 8 bases between. These records were also assigned to another study, of T cells of mothers and their children. As reported in that work: Sample barcodes and 2-4 random nucleotides came from the second PCR's M1S primer.

This sequence originates from a boy aged 10-17 years in good health. V gene TRBV28 combines with J gene TRBJ1-1; no reliable D call. Sequencing was performed on blood. Here the CDR3 reads CASRRTMNTEAFF. CDR3 bases: TGTGCCAGCAGACGGACCATGAACACTGAAGCTTTCTTT.